A single sample is the source of the 9 T cell receptor beta chains below, sequenced in a study of OX40 agonist ivuxolimab in advanced cancers. The data were produced by immunoSEQ multiplex PCR, yet TCRdb's version contains in-frame clones alone and is incomplete. The top ten hold 0.8% to 1% of the sample, which has fewer than 85,000 clones, 86% seen once. The input for sequencing was CD4+ or CD8+ T cells sorted from blood, taken in a trial of the OX40 agonist ivuxolimab. All receptors derive from an adult with an advanced solid tumor such as melanoma, head and neck, liver or kidney cancer.

The chain recombines TRBV5-1 with TRBJ2-5, with 8 positions matching TRBD2. The germline V gene encodes CDR1 SGHRS and CDR2 YFSETQ. With V trimmed by 0 bases and J by 5 bases, 12 bases remained unmatched. The length of the CDR3 is 17 residues. The chain's CDR3 is CASSLAAGGGPVETQYF. The CDR3 nucleotides read TGCGCCAGCAGCTTGGCGGCGGGGGGAGGGCCTGTGGAGACCCAGTACTTC.

This clone was observed a few times. V gene TRBV5-1 combines with J gene TRBJ1-2, with D possibly matching TRBD1 (6 bases). The V gene's germline CDR1 is SGHRS and CDR2 YFSETQ. V lost 2 bases and J 8 bases, leaving 10 bases between the germline ends. This CDR3 has 12 amino acids. CDR3 coding DNA: TGCGCCAGCAGCTTCGGGCAGGGGGGCTACACCTTC. Its translation: CASSFGQGGYTF. The variable domain in full, completed from reference TRBV5-1 and TRBJ1-2, reads KAGVTQTPRYLIKTRGQQVTLSCSPISGHRSVSWYQQTPGQGLQFLFEYFSETQRNKGNFPGRFSGRQFSNSRSEMNVSTLELGDSALYLCASSFGQGGYTFGSGTRLTVV.

The V gene is TRBV5-1, the J gene TRBJ2-7; 8 nucleotides agree with TRBD2. This CDR3 contains 14 residues. Trimming removed 2 bases from V and 5 bases from J; junction bases left unmatched: 6. Germline-derived CDR1 and CDR2 are SGHRS and YFSETQ. Here the CDR3 reads CASSFGGAAHEQYF. The CDR3 bases are TGCGCCAGCAGCTTCGGGGGGGCGGCCCACGAGCAGTACTTC.

This sequence joins TRBV2 and TRBJ2-1; 9 nucleotides agree with TRBD2. This CDR3 is 13 amino acids long. The trim removed 1 base at V and 8 bases at J, leaving 0 bases unmatched. Germline CDR1 reads SNHLY; CDR2 reads FYNNEI. The CDR3 DNA sequence: TGTGCCAGCAGTGAAGGGACTAGCGATGAGCAGTTCTTC. Its protein is CASSEGTSDEQFF.

The chain joins TRBV15 to TRBJ1-2; D might be TRBD1 (6 bases). Germline CDR1 LNHNV, CDR2 YYDKDF (reference sequence). The CDR3 is 15 amino acids. V shed 1 base and J shed 1 base, with 10 bases lying between them. CDR3 amino acids: CATSRGGADNYGYTF. As DNA, the CDR3 is TGTGCCACCAGCAGAGGGGGGGCGGATAACTATGGCTACACCTTC. Full variable domain (remainder filled in from reference TRBV15 and TRBJ1-2): DAMVIQNPRYQVTQFGKPVTLSCSQTLNHNVMYWYQQKSSQAPKLLFHYYDKDFNNEADTPDNFQSRRPNTSFCFLDIRSPGLGDTAMYLCATSRGGADNYGYTFGSGTRLTVV.

The chain couples TRBV14 to TRBJ1-2; 7 nucleotides align to TRBD1. Germline CDR1 reads SGHDN; CDR2 reads FVKESK. V gave up 0 bases and J gave up 5 bases; unmatched junction bases: 9. The CDR3 loop spans 16 amino acids. The DNA of the CDR3 is TGTGCCAGCAGCCAAGATTCCGGACAGGCGTTTTATGGCTACACCTTC. Its translation: CASSQDSGQAFYGYTF.

The J gene is TRBJ1-2, the V gene TRBV6-5; no firm D call. This CDR3 has 11 residues. Germline V gene data show CDR1 as MNHEY and CDR2 as SVGAGI. Trimming removed 5 bases from V and 5 bases from J, with 6 bases in between. The CDR3 region has the DNA TGTGCCAGCAGTGGAGGGTATGGCTACACCTTC. Its protein product is CASSGGYGYTF.

V is TRBV7-2 and J is TRBJ2-3; D remains ambiguous. Per germline, CDR1 SGHTA and CDR2 FQGNSA. The CDR3 loop spans 15 amino acids. The V and J ends lost 5 bases and 2 bases respectively, with 14 bases between them. The CDR3 here is CASSPSWISTDTQYF. The CDR3 DNA sequence: TGTGCCAGCAGCCCCTCTTGGATCTCCACAGATACGCAGTATTTT.

This chain connects TRBV4-1 to TRBJ2-1; maybe TRBD2 (6 bases). CDR1 is MGHRA, CDR2 YSYEKL, per germline. The CDR3 has 17 amino acids. The V gene lost 0 bases and the J gene lost 5 bases, with 17 bases spanning the gap. CDR3 region: CASSQDGVGSSHNEQFF. The CDR3 DNA is TGCGCCAGCAGCCAAGATGGGGTCGGGAGTTCCCACAATGAGCAGTTCTTC.